This entry lists 2 T cell receptor beta chains sequenced from one sample in a study of T cells in women clearing cervical HPV infection. Method: immunoSEQ multiplex PCR; TCRdb's copy keeps in-frame clones and lacks some. The table for this sample gives more than 20,000 clones. Material: blood buffy coat. Receptor source: a woman between 18 and 70 years old with a cervical HPV16 infection that either progressed to CIN3+ or cleared (not recorded which).

To note about this clone: With the read ending 3 residues before the CDR3 end, the germline J gene is used to fill in that end. The gene calls are TRBV5-1 and TRBJ1-2; TRBD1 matches at 10 bases. The CDR3 length is 15 residues. The J segment lost 4 bases and the V segment lost 2 bases, leaving 5 bases of the junction unmatched. Germline loops: CDR1 SGHRS, CDR2 YFSETQ. The covered CDR3 bases are TGCGCCAGCAGCTTCCCTGGACAGGGGGGCTATGGC. Translation gives CASSFPGQGGYG. The full CDR3 protein reads CASSFPGQGGYGYTF.

On this clone itself: Read data end 3 residues before the CDR3 end; the end is taken from the germline J gene. The V and J genes are TRBV30 and TRBJ1-2, with D perhaps matching TRBD1 (6 bases). The germline V gene encodes CDR1 GTSNPN and CDR2 SVGIG (reference sequence). The CDR3 runs 14 residues. The V and J ends lost 0 bases and 5 bases respectively, with 13 bases between them. CDR3 loop: CAWSVLPTGYGYTF. The sequenced part of the CDR3 DNA is TGTGCCTGGAGTGTACTTCCGACAGGATATGGC.